What follows is one TCR beta chain and its context. This CDR3 has 16 residues. Germline V gives CDR1 SEHNR, CDR2 FQNEAQ (reference sequence). J was trimmed by 7 bases and V by 5 bases; bases with no gene match: 11. How the authors handled the data: Estimates of nucleated cell counts were drawn from the amplification of reference gene primers. The method was immunoSEQ multiplex PCR; TCRdb's version includes in-frame clones alone and lacks a portion of them. V, J and clone size are taken as reported in that table, and D and trimming were inferred from the DNA itself. The data show approximately 100,000 clones, 90% to 95% seen once. This sample is part of a study of blood T cell repertoires in COVID-19. Study in general: Sites across the United States, Italy and Spain contributed samples from acute and convalescent COVID-19. T cells, B-cell-depleted T cells, or PBMCs supplied cDNA or gDNA.

The chain joins TRBV7-9 to TRBJ1-4; 9 positions match TRBD1. The sequence derives from a human donor in a cohort sampled during active COVID-19. Sample: peripheral blood. The CDR3 spells CASSTIGGQGAEKLFF. As DNA, the CDR3 is TGTGCCAGCAGCACAATAGGGGGACAGGGCGCTGAAAAACTGTTTTTT.